The T cell receptor beta chain described here comes from a study of tumor and adjacent non-tumor tissue in lung cancer. The sample holds one count of this clonotype. The library came from three nested PCR rounds adapted from ARM-PCR protocols. TCRdb passed the multiplex PCR reads through MiXCR, listing each CDR3 protein once. The sample shows more than 60,000 distinct CDR3 sequences, 76% of them seen only once. Germline V lookup: CDR1 MNHEY, CDR2 SVGAGI. The CDR3 length is 15 residues. No cell sorting was done before RNA was extracted from the tissue. The normal lung tissue was taken more than 3 cm from the tumor edge.

The receptor was isolated from a man aged 60 to 75 with non-small cell lung cancer. The sample comprised distant non-tumor lung tissue. The genes are TRBV6-5 and TRBJ1-5; 10 positions match TRBD1. This chain's CDR3 is CVSSPGQGWTQPQHF. Here the CDR3 DNA reads TGTGTCAGTTCGCCGGGACAGGGGTGGACTCAGCCCCAGCATTTT.